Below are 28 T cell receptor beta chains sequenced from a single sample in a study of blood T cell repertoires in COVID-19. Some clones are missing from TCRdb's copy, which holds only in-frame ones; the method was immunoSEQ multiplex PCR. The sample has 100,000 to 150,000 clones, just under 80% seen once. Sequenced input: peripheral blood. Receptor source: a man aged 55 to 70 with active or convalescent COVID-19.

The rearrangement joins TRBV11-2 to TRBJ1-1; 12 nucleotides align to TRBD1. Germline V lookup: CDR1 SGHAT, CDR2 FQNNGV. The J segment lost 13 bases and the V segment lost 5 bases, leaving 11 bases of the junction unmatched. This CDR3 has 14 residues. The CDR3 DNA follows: TGTGCCAGCAGCCCCGCGGGACAGGGGGCAAGTGTTTTCTTT. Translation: CASSPAGQGASVFF.

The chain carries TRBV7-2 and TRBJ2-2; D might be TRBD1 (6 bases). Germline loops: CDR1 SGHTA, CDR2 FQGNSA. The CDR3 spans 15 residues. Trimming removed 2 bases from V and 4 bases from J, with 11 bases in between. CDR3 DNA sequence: TGTGCCAGCAGCTTACAGGGGAAGTCCACCGGGGAGCTGTTTTTT. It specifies CASSLQGKSTGELFF.

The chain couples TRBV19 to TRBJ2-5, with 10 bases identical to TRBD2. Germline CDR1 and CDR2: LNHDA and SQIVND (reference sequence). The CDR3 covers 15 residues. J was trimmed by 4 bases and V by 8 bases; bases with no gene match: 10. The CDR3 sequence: CASSTSGTYPETQYF. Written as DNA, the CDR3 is TGTGCCAGTTCAACTAGCGGGACCTACCCAGAGACCCAGTACTTC.

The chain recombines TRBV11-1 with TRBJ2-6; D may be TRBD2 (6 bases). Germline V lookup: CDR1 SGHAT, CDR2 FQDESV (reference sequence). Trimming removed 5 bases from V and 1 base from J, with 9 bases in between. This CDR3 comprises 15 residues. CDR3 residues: CASSPEGSGANVLTF. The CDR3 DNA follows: TGTGCCAGCAGCCCGGAGGGGTCTGGGGCCAACGTCCTGACTTTC.

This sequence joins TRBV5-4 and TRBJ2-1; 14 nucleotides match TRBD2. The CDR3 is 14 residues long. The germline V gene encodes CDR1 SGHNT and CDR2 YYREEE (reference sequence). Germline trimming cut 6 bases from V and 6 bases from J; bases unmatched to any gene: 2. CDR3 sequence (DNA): TGTGCCAGCATCGGGACTAGCGGGAGCAATGAGCAGTTCTTC. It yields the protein CASIGTSGSNEQFF.

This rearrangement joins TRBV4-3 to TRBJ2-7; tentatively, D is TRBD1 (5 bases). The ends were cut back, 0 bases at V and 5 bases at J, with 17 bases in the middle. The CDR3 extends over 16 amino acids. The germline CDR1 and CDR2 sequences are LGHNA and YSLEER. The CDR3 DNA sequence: TGCGCCAGCAGCCAAGATCAAGCAGGGATAACCCACGAGCAGTACTTC. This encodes CASSQDQAGITHEQYF.

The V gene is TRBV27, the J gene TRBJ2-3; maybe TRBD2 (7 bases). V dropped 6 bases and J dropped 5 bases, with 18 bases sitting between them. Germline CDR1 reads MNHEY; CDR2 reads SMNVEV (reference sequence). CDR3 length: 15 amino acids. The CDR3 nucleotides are TGTGCCAGCAGCCCAGGGGCGGGAGTGCAAGATACGCAGTATTTT. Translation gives CASSPGAGVQDTQYF.

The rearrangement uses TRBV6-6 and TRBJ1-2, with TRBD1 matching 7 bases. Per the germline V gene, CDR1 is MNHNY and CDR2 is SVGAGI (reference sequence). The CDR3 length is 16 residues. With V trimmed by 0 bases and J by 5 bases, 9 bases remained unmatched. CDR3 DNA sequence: TGTGCCAGCAGTTACTCGTCCGACAGGGTCTCGTATGGCTACACCTTC. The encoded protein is CASSYSSDRVSYGYTF.

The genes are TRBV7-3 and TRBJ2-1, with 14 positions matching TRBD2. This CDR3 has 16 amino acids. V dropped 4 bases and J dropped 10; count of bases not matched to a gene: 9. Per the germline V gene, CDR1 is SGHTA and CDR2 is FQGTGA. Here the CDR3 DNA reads TGTGCCAGCAGCTACGAGGGACTAGCGGGAGTTGAAGAGCAGTTCTTC. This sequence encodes CASSYEGLAGVEEQFF.

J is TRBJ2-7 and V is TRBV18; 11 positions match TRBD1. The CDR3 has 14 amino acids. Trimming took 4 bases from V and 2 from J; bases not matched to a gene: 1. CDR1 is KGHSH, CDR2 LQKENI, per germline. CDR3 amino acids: CASSRTGGAYEQYF. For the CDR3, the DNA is TGTGCCAGCTCACGGACAGGGGGCGCCTACGAGCAGTACTTC.

Written as DNA, the CDR3 is TGTGCCATCAGCCGGGACAGGGGCCACGAGCAGTACTTC. Translated, it gives CAISRDRGHEQYF. This sequence joins TRBV10-3 and TRBJ2-7; TRBD1 matches 10 bases. The CDR3 is 13 residues long. Germline V gene data show CDR1 as ENHRY and CDR2 as SYGVKD. The V gene end was trimmed by 6 bases and the J gene end by 5 bases; junction bases not matched to a gene: 4.

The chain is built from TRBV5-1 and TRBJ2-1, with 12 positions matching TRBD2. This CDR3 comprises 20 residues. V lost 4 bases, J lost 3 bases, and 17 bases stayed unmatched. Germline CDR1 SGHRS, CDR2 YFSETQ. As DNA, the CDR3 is TGCGCCAGCAGCCCCACTGGGGGACAGAAGACTAGCGGGGGCTACAATGAGCAGTTCTTC. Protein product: CASSPTGGQKTSGGYNEQFF.

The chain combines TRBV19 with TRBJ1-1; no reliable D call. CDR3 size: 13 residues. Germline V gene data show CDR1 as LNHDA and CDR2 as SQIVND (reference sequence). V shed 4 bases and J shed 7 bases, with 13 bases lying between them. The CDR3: CASSTRGGFEAFF. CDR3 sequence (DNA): TGTGCCAGTAGTACCCGTGGCGGTTTTGAAGCTTTCTTT.

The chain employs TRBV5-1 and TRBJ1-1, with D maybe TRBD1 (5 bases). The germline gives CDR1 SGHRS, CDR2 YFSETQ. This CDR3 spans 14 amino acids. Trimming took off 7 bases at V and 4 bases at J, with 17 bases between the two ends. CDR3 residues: CASCRDSQRTEAFF. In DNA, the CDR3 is TGCGCCAGCTGCCGGGACTCCCAGCGCACTGAAGCTTTCTTT.

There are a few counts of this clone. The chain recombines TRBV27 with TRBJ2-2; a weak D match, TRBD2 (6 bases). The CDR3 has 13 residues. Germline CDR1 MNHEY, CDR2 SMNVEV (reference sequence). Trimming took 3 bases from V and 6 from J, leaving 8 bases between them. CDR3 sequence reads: CASSFGGSGELFF. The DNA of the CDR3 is TGTGCCAGCAGTTTTGGAGGGTCCGGGGAGCTGTTTTTT.

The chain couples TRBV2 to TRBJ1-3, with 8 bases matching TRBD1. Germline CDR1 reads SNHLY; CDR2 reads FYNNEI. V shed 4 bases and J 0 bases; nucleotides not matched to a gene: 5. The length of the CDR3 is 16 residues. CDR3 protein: CASSAGQGPSGNTIYF. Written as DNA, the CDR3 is TGTGCCAGCAGTGCCGGACAGGGACCCTCTGGAAACACCATATATTTT.

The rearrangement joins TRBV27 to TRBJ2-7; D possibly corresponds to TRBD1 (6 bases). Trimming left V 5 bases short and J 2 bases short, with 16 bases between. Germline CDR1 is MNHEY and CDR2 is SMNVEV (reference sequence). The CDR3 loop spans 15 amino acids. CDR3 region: CASSPLTRGTYEQYF. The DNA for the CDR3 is TGTGCCAGCAGTCCCCTTACCAGGGGCACCTACGAGCAGTACTTC.

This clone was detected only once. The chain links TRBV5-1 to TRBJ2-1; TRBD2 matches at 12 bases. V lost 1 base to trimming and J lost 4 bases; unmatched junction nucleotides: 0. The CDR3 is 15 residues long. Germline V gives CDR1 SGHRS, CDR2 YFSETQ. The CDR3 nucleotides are TGCGCCAGCAGCTTGCTAGCGGGAGGGTACAATGAGCAGTTCTTC. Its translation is CASSLLAGGYNEQFF.

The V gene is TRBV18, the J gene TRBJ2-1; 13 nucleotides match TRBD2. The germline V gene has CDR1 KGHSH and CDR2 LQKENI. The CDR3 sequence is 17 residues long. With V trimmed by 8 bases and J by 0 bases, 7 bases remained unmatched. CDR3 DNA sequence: TGTGCCAGCCCTCGGACTAGCGGGAGAACCTCCTACAATGAGCAGTTCTTC. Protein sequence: CASPRTSGRTSYNEQFF.

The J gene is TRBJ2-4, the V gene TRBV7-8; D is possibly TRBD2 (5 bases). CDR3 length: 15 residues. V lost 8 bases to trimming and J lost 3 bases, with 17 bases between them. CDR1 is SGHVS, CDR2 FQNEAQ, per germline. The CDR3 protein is CASHSSADYKNIQYF. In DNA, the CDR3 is TGTGCCAGCCATAGCTCGGCAGACTACAAAAACATTCAGTACTTC.

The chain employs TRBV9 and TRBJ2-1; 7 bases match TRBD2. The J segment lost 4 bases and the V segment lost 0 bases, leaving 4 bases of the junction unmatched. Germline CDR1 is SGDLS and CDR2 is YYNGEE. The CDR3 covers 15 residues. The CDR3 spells CASSVVPSGYNEQFF. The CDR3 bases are TGTGCCAGCAGCGTAGTGCCTAGCGGTTACAATGAGCAGTTCTTC.

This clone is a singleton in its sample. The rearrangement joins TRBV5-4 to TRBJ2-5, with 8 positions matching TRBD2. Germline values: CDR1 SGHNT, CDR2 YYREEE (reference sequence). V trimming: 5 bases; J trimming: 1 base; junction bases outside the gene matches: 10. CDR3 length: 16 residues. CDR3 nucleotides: TGTGCCAGCAGTCCGGGGCGAGCGGGGGTCCAAGAGACCCAGTACTTC. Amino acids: CASSPGRAGVQETQYF.

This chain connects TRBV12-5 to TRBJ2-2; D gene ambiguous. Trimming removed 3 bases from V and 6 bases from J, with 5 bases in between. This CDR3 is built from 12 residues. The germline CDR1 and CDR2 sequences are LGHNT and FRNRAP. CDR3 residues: CASGFGAGELFF. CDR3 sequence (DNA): TGTGCTAGTGGTTTCGGTGCCGGGGAGCTGTTTTTT.

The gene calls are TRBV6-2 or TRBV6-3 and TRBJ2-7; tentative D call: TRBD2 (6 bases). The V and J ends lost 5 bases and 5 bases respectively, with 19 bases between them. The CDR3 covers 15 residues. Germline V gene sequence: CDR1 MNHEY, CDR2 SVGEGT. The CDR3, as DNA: TGTGCCAGCAGTACCCGGGGCGGGGTAGCCCACGAGCAGTACTTC. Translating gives CASSTRGGVAHEQYF.

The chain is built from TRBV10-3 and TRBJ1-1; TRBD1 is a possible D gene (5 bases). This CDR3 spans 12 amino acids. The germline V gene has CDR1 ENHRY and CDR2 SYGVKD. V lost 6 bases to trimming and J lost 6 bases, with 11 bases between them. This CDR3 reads CAIRGDRSEAFF. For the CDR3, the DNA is TGTGCCATCAGAGGGGATAGGTCTGAAGCTTTCTTT.

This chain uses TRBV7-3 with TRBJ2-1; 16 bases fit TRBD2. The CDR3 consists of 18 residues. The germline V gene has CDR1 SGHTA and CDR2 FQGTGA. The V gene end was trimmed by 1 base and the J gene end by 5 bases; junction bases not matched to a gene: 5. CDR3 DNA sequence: TGTGCCAGCAGCTTAAGGGGGACTAGCGGGAGGGATCACAATGAGCAGTTCTTC. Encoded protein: CASSLRGTSGRDHNEQFF.

The CDR3: CASSLEAGGGTQYF. The CDR3 DNA reads TGTGCCAGCAGCTTAGAGGCAGGGGGCGGGACCCAGTACTTC. This chain uses TRBV7-7 with TRBJ2-5; 8 nucleotides line up with TRBD1. Germline CDR1 is SSHAT and CDR2 is FNYEAQ (reference sequence). This CDR3 spans 14 amino acids. The ends lost 1 base at V and 7 bases at J; junction bases unmatched: 5.

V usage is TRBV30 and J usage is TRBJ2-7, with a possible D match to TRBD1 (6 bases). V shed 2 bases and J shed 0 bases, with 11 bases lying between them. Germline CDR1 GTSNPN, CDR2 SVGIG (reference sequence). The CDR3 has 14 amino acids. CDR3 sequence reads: CAWSNRAISYEQYF. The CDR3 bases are TGTGCCTGGAGTAACAGGGCAATCTCCTACGAGCAGTACTTC.